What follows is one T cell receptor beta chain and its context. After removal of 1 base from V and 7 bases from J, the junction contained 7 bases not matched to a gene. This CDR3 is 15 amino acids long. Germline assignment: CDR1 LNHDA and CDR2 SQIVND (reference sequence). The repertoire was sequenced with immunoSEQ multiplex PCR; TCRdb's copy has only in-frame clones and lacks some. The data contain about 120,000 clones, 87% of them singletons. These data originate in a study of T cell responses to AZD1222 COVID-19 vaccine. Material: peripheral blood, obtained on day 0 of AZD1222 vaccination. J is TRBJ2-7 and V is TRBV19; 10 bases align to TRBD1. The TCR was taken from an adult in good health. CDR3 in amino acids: CASSIGPGQGQEQYF. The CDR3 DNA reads TGTGCCAGTAGTATAGGTCCGGGACAGGGGCAAGAGCAGTACTTC.